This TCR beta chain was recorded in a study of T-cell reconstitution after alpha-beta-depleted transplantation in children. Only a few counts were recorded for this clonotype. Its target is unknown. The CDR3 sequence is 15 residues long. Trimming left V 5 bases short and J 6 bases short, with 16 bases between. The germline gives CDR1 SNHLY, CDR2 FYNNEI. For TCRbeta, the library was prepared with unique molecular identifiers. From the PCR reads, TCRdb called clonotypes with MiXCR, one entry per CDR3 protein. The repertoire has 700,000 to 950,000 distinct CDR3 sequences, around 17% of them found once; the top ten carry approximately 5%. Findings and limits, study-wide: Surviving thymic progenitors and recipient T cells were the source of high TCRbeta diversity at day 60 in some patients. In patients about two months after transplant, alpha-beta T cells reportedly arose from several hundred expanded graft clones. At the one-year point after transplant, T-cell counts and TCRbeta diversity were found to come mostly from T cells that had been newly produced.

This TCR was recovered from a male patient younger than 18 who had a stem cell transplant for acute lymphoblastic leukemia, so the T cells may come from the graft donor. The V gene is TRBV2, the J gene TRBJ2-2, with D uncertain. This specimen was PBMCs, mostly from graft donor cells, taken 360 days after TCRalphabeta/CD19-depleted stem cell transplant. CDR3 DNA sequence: TGTGCCAGCAGTACCCAAGGGATTTCGGCCGGGGAGCTGTTTTTT. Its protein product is CASSTQGISAGELFF.